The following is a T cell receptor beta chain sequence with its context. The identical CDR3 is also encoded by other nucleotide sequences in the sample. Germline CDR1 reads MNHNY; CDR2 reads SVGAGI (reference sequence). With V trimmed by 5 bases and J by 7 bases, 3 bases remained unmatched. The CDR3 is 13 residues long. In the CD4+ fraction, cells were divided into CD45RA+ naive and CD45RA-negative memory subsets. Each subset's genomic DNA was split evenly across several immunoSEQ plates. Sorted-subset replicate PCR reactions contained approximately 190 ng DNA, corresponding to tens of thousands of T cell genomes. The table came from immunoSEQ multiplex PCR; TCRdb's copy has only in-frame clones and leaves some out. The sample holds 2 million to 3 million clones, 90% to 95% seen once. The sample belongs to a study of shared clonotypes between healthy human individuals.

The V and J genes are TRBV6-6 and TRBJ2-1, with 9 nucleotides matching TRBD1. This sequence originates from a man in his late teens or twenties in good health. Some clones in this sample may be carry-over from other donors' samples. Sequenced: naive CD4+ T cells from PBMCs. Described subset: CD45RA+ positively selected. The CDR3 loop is CASSPGQGNEQFF. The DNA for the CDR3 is TGTGCCAGCAGTCCCGGACAGGGGAATGAGCAGTTCTTC.